These T cell receptor beta chains were read from a single sample in a study of a mutant IDH1 vaccine in newly diagnosed glioma. Libraries were prepared by immunoSEQ multiplex PCR; TCRdb keeps only in-frame clonotypes and omits some of them. The sample consists of about 69,000 clones, approximately 86% of them appearing once. The sample consisted of PBMCs, taken from a glioma patient treated with radiotherapy, temozolomide or both. These receptors were taken from a man aged 30-40 years with glioma. The conserved cysteine and the conserved F or W are not part of the CDR3 here. Each record gives: V gene, CDR3 protein.

TRBV6-6 | ASKGTGAQPQH
TRBV9 | ASSVDPGVNEKLF
TRBV30 | AWSRGQARYEQY
TRBV19 | ASTSSRGSTNEKLF
TRBV4-1 | ASRGMGANIQY
TRBV13 | ASSLAGTLGMNTEAF
TRBV27 | ASSLGPGELF
TRBV2 | ASRTYTDTQY
TRBV2 | ASLLGEGYT
TRBV5-1 | ASSNDQPWYGYT
TRBV5-1 | ASSPGGEGRLGYGYT
TRBV7-8 | ASSLSSGGGSYNEQF
TRBV6-4 | ASSDSPGFEAF
TRBV7-9 | ASSPPRLAGVMNTGELF
TRBV6-1 | ASSEATTGYEQY
TRBV11-3 | ASSLSYVRTGYDEQF
TRBV4-1 | ASSQDNRAEQF
TRBV27 | ASSSHRGRGDSPLH
TRBV2 | ASTLNRVLNNSPLH
TRBV5-1 | ASSLAPFSGGPQETQY
TRBV2 | ASKGTGNNEQF
TRBV18 | ASSPLDSGANVLT